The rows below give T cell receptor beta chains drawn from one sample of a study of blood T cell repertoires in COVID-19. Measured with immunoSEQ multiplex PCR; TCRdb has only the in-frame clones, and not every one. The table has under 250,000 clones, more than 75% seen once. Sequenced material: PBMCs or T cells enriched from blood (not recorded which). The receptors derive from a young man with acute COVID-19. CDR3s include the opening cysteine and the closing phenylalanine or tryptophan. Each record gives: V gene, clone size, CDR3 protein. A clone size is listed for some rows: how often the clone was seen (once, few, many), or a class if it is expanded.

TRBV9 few CASSTRGPEESPLHF
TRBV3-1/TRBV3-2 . CASRGLAGATYNEQFF
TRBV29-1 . CSVDFRNMRYNNEQFF
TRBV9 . CASSDHRDNYYGYTF
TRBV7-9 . CASSLGALRGRSSYEQYF
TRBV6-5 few CASSLDRAFEQFF
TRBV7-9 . CASSNRAGELFF
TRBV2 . CASPRGGRGRGTEAFF
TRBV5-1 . CASSSGLEDTEAFF
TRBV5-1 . CASSLDSGIVTDTQYF
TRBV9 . CASSTGQGYEQYF
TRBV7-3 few CASSITGPSYEQYF
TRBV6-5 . CATQGQGEPEAFF
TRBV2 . CASSGTGGSYEQYF
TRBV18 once CASSGGTSQPQHF
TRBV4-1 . CASSQGGLAGGYSGANVLTF
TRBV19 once CASSTNRGSTDTQYF
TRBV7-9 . CASSGTSGTLNTEAFF
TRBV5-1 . CASSFGTGSYEQYF
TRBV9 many CASSVDGGAYNEQFF
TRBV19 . CASSTGLAGGIPYNEQFF
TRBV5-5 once CASSLERQGYEQYF
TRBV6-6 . CASLQGYEQYF
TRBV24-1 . CATSDSGQGGGYTF
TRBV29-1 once CSAGRGSYEQYF
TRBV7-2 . CASSSGLAVHTDTQYF
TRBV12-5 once CASGRQGATEAFF
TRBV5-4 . CASSSMRDRGRSGNTIYF
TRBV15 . CATSRDAGSEAFF
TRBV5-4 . CASSVQGAGTEAFF
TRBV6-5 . CASSIAGVGTDTQYF
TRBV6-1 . CASSDQGAKSIQYF
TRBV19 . CASSIRQGPTGELFF
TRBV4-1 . CASSLTSLMDTQYF